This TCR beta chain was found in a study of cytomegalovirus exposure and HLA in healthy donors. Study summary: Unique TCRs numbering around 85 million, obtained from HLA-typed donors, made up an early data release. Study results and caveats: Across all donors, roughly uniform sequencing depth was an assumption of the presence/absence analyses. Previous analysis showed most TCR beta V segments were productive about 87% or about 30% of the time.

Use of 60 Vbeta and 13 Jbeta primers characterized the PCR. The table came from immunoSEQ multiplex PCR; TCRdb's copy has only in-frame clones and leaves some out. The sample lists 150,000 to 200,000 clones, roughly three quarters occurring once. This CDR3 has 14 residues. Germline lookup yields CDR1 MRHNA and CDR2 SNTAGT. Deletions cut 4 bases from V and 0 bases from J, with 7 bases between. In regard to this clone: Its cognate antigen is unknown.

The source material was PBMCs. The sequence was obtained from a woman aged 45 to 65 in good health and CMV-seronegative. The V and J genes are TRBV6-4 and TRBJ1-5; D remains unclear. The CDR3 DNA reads TGTGCCAGCAGTGTTTCTTCTAGCAATCAGCCCCAGCATTTT. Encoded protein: CASSVSSSNQPQHF.